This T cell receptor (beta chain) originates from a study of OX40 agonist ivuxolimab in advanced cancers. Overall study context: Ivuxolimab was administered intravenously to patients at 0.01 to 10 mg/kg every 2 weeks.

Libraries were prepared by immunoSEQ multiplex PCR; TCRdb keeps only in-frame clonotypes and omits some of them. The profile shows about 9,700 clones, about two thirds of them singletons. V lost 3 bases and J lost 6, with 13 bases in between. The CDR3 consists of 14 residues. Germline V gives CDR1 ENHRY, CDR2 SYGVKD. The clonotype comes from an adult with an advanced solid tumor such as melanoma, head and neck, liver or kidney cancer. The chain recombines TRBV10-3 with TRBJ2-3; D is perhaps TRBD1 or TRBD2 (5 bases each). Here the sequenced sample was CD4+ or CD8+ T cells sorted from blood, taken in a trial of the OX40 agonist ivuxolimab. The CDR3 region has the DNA TGTGCCATCAGTGACTCGAACGGGGCGGATACGCAGTATTTT. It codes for CAISDSNGADTQYF.